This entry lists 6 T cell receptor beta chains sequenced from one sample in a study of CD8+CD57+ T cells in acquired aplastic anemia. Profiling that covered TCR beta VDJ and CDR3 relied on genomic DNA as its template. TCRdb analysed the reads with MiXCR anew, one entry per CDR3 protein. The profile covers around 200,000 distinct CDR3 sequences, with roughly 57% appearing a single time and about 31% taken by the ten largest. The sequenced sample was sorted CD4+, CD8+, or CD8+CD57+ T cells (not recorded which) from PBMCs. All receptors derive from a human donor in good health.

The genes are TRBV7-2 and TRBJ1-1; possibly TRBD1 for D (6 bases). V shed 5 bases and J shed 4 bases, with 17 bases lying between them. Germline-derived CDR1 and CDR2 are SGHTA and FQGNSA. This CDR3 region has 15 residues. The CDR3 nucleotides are TGTGCCAGCAGCGAGGGGGGGGCTTTTGGCACTGAAGCTTTCTTT. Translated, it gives CASSEGGAFGTEAFF.

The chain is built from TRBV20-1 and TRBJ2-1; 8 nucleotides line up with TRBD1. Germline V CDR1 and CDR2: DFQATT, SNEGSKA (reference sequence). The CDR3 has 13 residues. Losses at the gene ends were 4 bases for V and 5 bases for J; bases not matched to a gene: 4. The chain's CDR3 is CSATDRVDNEQFF. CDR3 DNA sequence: TGCAGTGCTACGGACAGGGTTGACAATGAGCAGTTCTTC.

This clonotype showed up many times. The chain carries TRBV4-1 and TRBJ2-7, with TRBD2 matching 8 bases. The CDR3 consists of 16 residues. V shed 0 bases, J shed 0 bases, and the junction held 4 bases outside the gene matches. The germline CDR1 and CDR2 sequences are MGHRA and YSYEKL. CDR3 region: CASSQEPAGVSYEQYF. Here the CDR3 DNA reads TGCGCCAGCAGCCAAGAGCCAGCGGGGGTCTCCTACGAGCAGTACTTC.

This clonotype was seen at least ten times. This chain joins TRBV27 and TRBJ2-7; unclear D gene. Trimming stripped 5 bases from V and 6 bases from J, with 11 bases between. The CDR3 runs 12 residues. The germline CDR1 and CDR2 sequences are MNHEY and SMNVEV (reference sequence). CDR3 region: CASSPTPFEQYF. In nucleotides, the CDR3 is TGTGCCAGCAGTCCAACCCCGTTCGAGCAGTACTTC.

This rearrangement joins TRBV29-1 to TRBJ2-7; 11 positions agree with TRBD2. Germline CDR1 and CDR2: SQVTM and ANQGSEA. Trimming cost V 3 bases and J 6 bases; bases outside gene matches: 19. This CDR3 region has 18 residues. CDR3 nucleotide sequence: TGCAGCGTTGATGGGGTTGGGATAGCGGGAGGGCCGGCGGCCGAGCAGTACTTC. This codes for CSVDGVGIAGGPAAEQYF.

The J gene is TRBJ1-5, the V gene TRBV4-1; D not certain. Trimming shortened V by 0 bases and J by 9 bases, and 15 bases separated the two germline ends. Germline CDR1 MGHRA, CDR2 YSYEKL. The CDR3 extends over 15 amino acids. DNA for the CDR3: TGCGCCAGCAGCCAAGATAGTACCGCTCTTTCGCCCCAGCATTTT. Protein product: CASSQDSTALSPQHF.